This T cell receptor (beta chain) was captured by sequencing in a study of Graves' ophthalmopathy and Graves' hyperthyroidism. Study conclusions and caveats: The authors also found most expanded thyroid clonotypes above 0.001 frequency in blood.

The PBMCs were taken from around 10 ml of fresh peripheral blood. The CDR3 sequence is 13 residues long. V was shortened by 3 bases and J by 7 bases, with 15 bases between the two germline ends. The V gene's germline CDR1 is SQVTM and CDR2 ANQGSEA. This clonotype was counted at least ten times. The antigen is not known. Amplification of TCR beta CDR3 regions used RNA transcripts. First-round RT-PCR used HTBI primers; second-round multiplex PCR followed. In TCRdb, the multiplex PCR reads were re-called with MiXCR into one record per CDR3 protein. Of 680,000 or so distinct CDR3 sequences in the sample, over 20% were seen once.

The genes are TRBV29-1 and TRBJ2-5, with TRBD2 as a possible D gene (5 bases). This sequence originates from a woman under 30 with stable Graves' hyperthyroidism. Some clones in this sample may be carry-over from other donors' samples. The specimen was peripheral blood. The CDR3 loop is CSVEVLREGTQYF. DNA of the CDR3: TGCAGCGTTGAGGTTTTACGAGAGGGGACCCAGTACTTC.